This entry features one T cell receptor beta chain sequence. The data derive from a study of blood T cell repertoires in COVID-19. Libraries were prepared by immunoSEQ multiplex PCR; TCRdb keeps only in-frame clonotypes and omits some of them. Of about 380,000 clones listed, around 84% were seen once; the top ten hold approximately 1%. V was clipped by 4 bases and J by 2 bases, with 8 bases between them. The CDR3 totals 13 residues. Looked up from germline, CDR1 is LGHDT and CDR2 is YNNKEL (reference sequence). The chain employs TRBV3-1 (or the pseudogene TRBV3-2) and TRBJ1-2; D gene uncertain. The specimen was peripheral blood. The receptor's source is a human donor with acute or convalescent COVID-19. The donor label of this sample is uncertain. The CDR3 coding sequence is TGTGCCAGCAGCCTGACACGGAACTATGGCTACACCTTC. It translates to CASSLTRNYGYTF.